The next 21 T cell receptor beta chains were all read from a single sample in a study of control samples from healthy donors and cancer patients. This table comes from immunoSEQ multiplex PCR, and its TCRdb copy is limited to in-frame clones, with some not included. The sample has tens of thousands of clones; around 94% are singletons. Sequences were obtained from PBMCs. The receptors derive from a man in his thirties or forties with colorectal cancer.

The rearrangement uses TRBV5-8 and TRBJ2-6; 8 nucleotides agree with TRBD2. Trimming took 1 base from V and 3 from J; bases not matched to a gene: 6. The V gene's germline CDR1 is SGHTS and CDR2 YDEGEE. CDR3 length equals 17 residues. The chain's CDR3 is CASSLLAGGDGANVLTF. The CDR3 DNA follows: TGTGCCAGCAGCTTGCTGGCGGGGGGCGATGGGGCCAACGTCCTGACTTTC. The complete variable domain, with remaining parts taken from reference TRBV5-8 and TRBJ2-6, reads EAGVTQSPTHLIKTRGQQATLRCSPISGHTSVYWYQQALGLGLQFLLWYDEGEERNRGNFPPRFSGRQFPNYSSELNVNALELEDSALYLCASSLLAGGDGANVLTFGAGSRLTVL.

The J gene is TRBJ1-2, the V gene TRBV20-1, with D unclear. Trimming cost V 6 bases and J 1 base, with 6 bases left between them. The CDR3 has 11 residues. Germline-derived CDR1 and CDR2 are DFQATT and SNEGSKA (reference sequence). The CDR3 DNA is TGCAGTGCAGCGATTAACTATGGCTACACCTTC. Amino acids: CSAAINYGYTF.

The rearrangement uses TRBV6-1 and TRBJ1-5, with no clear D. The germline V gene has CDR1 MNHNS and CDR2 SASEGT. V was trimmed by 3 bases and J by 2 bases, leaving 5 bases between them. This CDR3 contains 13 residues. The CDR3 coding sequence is TGTGCCAGCAGTGAGGTGGGCAATCAGCCCCAGCATTTT. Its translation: CASSEVGNQPQHF.

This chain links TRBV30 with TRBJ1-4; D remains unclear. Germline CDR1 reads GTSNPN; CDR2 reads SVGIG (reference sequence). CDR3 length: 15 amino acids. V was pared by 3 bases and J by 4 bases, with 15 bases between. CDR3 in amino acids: CAWSFLGPINEKLFF. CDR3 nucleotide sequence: TGTGCCTGGAGCTTCTTAGGGCCGATTAATGAAAAACTGTTTTTT. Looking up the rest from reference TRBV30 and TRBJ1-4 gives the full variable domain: SQTIHQWPATLVQPVGSPLSLECTVEGTSNPNLYWYRQAAGRGLQLLFYSVGIGQISSEVPQNLSASRPQDRQFILSSKKLLLSDSGFYLCAWSFLGPINEKLFFGSGTQLSVL.

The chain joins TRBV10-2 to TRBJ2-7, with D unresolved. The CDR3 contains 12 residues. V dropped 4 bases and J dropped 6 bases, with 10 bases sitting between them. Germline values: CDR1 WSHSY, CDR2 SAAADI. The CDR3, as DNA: TGCGCCAGCAGTGCGGACCAAAGCGAGCAGTACGTC. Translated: CASSADQSEQYV.

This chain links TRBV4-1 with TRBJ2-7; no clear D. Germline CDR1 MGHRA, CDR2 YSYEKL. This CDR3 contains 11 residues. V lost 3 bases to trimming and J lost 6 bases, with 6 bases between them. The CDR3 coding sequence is TGCGCCAGCAGCCACCTCGGCGAGCAGTACTTC. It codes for CASSHLGEQYF.

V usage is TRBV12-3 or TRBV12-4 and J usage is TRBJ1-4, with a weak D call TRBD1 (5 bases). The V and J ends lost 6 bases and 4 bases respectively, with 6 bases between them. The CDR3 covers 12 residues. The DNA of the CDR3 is TGTGCCAGCAGCAGGGTTAATGAAAAACTGTTTTTT. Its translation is CASSRVNEKLFF.

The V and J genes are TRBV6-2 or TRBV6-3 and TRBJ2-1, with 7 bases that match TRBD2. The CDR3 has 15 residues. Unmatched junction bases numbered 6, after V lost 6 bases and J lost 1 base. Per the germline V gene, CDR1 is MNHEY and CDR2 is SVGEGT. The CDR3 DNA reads TGTGCCAGCAGCGCTTTGGGGGGGTCCTACAATGAGCAGTTCTTC. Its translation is CASSALGGSYNEQFF.

The chain's CDR3 is CASSGEGGNEQFF. CDR3 bases: TGTGCCAGCAGCGGTGAAGGGGGAAATGAGCAGTTCTTC. The chain joins TRBV9 to TRBJ2-1, with D perhaps TRBD1 (6 bases). Looked up from germline, CDR1 is SGDLS and CDR2 is YYNGEE. The V and J ends lost 3 bases and 7 bases respectively, with 11 bases between them. CDR3 length: 13 amino acids.

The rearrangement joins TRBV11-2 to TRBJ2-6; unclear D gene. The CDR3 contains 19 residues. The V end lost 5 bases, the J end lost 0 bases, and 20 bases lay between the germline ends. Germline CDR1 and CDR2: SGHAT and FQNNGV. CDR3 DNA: TGTGCCAGCAGCCCGCTGCTAAGAATTCCCAGCTCTGGGGCCAACGTCCTGACTTTC. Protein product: CASSPLLRIPSSGANVLTF.

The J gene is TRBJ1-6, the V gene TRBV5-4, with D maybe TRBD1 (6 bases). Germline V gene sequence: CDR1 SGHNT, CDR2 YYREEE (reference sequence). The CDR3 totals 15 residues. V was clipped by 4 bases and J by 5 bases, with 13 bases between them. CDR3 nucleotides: TGTGCCAGCAGCACTTGGACAGTTAATAATTCACCCCTCCACTTT. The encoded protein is CASSTWTVNNSPLHF.

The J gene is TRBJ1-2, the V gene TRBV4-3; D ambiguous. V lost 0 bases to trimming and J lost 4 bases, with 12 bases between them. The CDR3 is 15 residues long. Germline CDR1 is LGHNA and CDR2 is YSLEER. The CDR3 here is CASSQEESKGYGYTF. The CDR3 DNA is TGCGCCAGCAGCCAAGAAGAATCTAAGGGCTATGGCTACACCTTC.

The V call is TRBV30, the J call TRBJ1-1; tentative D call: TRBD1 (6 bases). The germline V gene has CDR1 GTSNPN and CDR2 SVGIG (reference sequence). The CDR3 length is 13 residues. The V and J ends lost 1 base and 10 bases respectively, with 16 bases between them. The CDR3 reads CAWSGQAHFGAFF. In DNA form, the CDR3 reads TGTGCCTGGAGTGGACAGGCCCACTTCGGAGCTTTCTTT.

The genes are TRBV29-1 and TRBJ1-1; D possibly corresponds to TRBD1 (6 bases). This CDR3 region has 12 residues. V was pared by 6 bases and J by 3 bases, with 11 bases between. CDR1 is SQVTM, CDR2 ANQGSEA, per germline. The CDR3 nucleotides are TGCAGCGTCTACAGGGTAGACACTGAAGCTTTCTTT. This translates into CSVYRVDTEAFF. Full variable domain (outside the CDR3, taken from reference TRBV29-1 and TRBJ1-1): SAVISQKPSRDICQRGTSLTIQCQVDSQVTMMFWYRQQPGQSLTLIATANQGSEATYESGFVIDKFPISRPNLTFSTLTVSNMSPEDSSIYLCSVYRVDTEAFFGQGTRLTVV.

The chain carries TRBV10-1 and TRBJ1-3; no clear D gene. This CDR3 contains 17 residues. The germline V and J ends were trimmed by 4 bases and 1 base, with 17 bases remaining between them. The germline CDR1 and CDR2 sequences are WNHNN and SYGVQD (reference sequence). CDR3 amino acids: CASSGLFLPLSGNTIYF. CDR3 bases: TGCGCCAGCAGTGGCCTTTTCCTGCCATTATCTGGAAACACCATATATTTT.

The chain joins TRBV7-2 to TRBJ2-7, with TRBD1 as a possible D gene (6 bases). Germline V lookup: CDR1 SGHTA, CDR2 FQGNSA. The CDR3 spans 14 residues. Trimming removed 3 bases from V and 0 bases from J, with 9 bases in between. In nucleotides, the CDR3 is TGTGCCAGCAGCTTTCAGGGGTCCTCCTACGAGCAGTACTTC. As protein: CASSFQGSSYEQYF.

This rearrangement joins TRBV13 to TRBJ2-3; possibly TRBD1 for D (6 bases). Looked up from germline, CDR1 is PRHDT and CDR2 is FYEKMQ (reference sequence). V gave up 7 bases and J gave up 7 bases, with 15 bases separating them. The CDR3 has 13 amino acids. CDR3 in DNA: TGTGCCAGCATGACAGGAGCGGTGAATACGCAGTATTTT. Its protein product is CASMTGAVNTQYF.

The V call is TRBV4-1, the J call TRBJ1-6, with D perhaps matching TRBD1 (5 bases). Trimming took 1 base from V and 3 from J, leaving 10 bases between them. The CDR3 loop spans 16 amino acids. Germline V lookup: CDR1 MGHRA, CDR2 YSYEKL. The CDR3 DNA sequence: TGCGCCAGCAGCCAAGCGACAGCCAGCTATAATTCACCCCTCCACTTT. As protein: CASSQATASYNSPLHF.

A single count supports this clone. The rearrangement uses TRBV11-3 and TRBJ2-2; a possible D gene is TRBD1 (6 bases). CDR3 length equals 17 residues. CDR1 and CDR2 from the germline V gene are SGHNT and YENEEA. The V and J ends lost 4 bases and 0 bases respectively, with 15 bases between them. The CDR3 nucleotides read TGTGCCAGCAGCTCAGGGGCGCACTTAGCGAACACCGGGGAGCTGTTTTTT. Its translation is CASSSGAHLANTGELFF.

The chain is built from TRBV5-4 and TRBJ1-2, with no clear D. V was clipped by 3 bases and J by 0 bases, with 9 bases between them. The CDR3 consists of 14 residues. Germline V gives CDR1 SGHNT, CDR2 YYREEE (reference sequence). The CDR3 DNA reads TGTGCCAGCAGCTCTTCCCTGGCTAACTATGGCTACACCTTC. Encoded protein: CASSSSLANYGYTF.

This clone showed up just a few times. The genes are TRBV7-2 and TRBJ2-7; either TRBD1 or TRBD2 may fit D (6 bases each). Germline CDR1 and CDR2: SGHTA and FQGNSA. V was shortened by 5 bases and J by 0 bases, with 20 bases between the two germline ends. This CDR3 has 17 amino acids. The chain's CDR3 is CASSLGAGTQYSYEQYF. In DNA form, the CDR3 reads TGTGCCAGCAGCCTGGGGGCGGGGACACAGTACTCCTACGAGCAGTACTTC.